The source of this T cell receptor beta chain is a study of metastatic and nonmetastatic thyroid tumors (dated by TCRdb to 2020 to 2021). A note on the overall study: For patients with malignant and with benign thyroid disease, the researchers compared repertoires between peripheral blood samples and tumor or nodule tissue samples.

None of the patients had been given any treatment before thyroid surgery. Using T-cell receptor beta sequencing, the researchers looked back retrospectively at clinical samples from patients, gathered between about 2011 and 2019. Libraries were built with PCR. Sequencer: Illumina HiSeq 4000. High-throughput sequencing was used to profile the CDR3 region of the TCR beta-chain in every patient. The authors processed their data as follows. The researchers built a classifier to tell apart papillary thyroid cancer patients with distant metastasis, based on CDR3 differences among clinicopathological groups. Repertoire diversity was assessed with the Shannon index, and tumor-blood repertoire similarity with the Morisita-Horn index. TCRdb redid the processing of the public reads, applying fastp at Q25 and MiXCR, and retained in-frame beta chains. TCRdb's processing, not the authors' own work, is the source of the V and J calls. The sample table contains 14,000 to 15,000 clones; only one count was recorded for roughly 3.5% of them. The top ten clonotypes cover around 29% of the sample.

Only a few counts were recorded for this clone. Its antigen is not yet known. No qualities accompany the bases; no much larger clone lies one base away. The germline V gene (reference sequence) supplies CDR1 LGHDT and CDR2 YNNKEL. The junction carries 16 bases between V and J, which are trimmed by 4 bases and 4 bases respectively. Counted from cysteine to phenylalanine, this CDR3 has 15 amino acids. The DNA shown is the 45-base CDR3, in frame from base 1. Summary of the overall study and its limitations: In both blood and tumor samples, TCR beta diversity was reported to be significantly higher in malignant tumors than in benign nodules.

The receptor was derived from a female donor with papillary thyroid cancer or a benign thyroid nodule (not recorded which). Some clones in this sample may be carry-over from other donors' samples. The sequencing sample was made of tumor tissue. The rearranged chain carries TRBV3-1 and TRBJ1-2, and TRBD1 may be the D gene, going by 5 matching bases. CDR3 reads: CASSPSDRGVYGYTF. The DNA sequence reads TGTGCCAGCAGCCCCTCTGATAGGGGAGTCTATGGCTACACCTTC.